This passage covers 12 T cell receptor beta chains from one sample sequenced in a study of CD8+ T cells in alopecia areata. Treatment: oral pan-JAK inhibitor, 5-10 mg twice daily. It was cDNA, reverse transcribed from extracted RNA, that served as the sequencing template. The repertoire was sequenced with immunoSEQ multiplex PCR; TCRdb's copy has only in-frame clones and lacks some. The data contain about 210,000 clones, 64% of them seen just once; the ten biggest clones take up 3.5% to 5%. Here the sequenced sample was CD4+ T cells sorted from blood, taken at week 4, from a patient treated with tofacitinib. All receptors derive from a human donor with alopecia areata.

The rearrangement links TRBV30 to TRBJ1-2; tentative D call: TRBD1 (6 bases). With 2 bases removed from V and 5 bases from J, the gap between germline ends came to 9 bases. This CDR3 comprises 12 residues. CDR1 and CDR2 (germline): GTSNPN, SVGIG (reference sequence). CDR3 loop: CAWSRQVYGYTF. The CDR3 DNA is TGTGCCTGGAGTCGACAGGTATATGGCTACACCTTC.

The rearrangement joins TRBV4-1 to TRBJ2-5; TRBD1 matches 10 bases. Germline CDR1 and CDR2: MGHRA and YSYEKL. After removal of 4 bases from V and 5 bases from J, the junction contained 7 bases not matched to a gene. The CDR3 extends over 15 amino acids. The CDR3 sequence is CASSPTDRGLETQYF. The CDR3 DNA follows: TGCGCCAGCAGCCCGACAGACAGGGGGCTCGAGACCCAGTACTTC.

In this sample, this clone turned up a few times. The chain's CDR3 is CASLKPGNNQPQHF. The DNA of the CDR3 is TGTGCCAGTCTTAAACCAGGGAACAATCAGCCCCAGCATTTT. This sequence joins TRBV6-6 and TRBJ1-5; D is possibly TRBD1 (5 bases). Trimming pared 9 bases from V and 3 bases from J, leaving 15 bases between. Per germline, CDR1 MNHNY and CDR2 SVGAGI (reference sequence). This CDR3 is 14 amino acids long.

The chain carries TRBV4-1 and TRBJ2-5; tentatively, D is TRBD1 or TRBD2 (6 bases each). This CDR3 is built from 15 residues. Trimming left V 4 bases short and J 5 bases short, with 17 bases between. CDR1 is MGHRA and CDR2 is YSYEKL in the germline V gene. The CDR3 bases are TGCGCCAGCAGCCCACAGGGCGGGGACGGCGAGACCCAGTACTTC. This sequence encodes CASSPQGGDGETQYF.

This clone was seen a single time. The chain joins TRBV30 to TRBJ2-5; no firm D call. CDR3 length: 14 amino acids. Germline V gene data show CDR1 as GTSNPN and CDR2 as SVGIG (reference sequence). V was shortened by 5 bases and J by 2 bases, with 15 bases between the two germline ends. The CDR3 DNA reads as TGTGCCTGGGGATCGGCCGGTATACAAGAGACCCAGTACTTC. Amino acid sequence: CAWGSAGIQETQYF.

This chain connects TRBV6-1 to TRBJ1-5, with 7 bases identical to TRBD1. The CDR3 length is 15 residues. J lost 3 bases, V lost 7 bases, and 9 bases had no gene match. CDR1 is MNHNS and CDR2 is SASEGT in the germline V gene. The CDR3 loop reads CASNRDSGINQPQHF. The CDR3, as DNA: TGTGCCAGCAACCGGGACAGCGGTATCAATCAGCCCCAGCATTTT.

The V and J genes are TRBV7-9 and TRBJ1-2; TRBD1 is a possible D gene (6 bases). The CDR3 runs to 15 residues. Trimming shortened V by 4 bases and J by 5 bases, and 17 bases separated the two germline ends. CDR1 SEHNR and CDR2 FQNEAQ come from the germline V gene (reference sequence). For the CDR3, the DNA is TGTGCCAGCAGCTCACAGGGCTCTGGGGTTTATGGCTACACCTTC. It is translated as CASSSQGSGVYGYTF.

V gene TRBV5-4 combines with J gene TRBJ1-1; D may be TRBD1 (6 bases). Per germline, CDR1 SGHNT and CDR2 YYREEE (reference sequence). V was pared by 3 bases and J by 0 bases, with 15 bases between. This CDR3 region has 16 residues. The CDR3 DNA reads TGTGCCAGCAGCTCCGTTGGACAGACATTGAACACTGAAGCTTTCTTT. Its protein product is CASSSVGQTLNTEAFF.

This clone was seen just once. The V and J genes are TRBV2 and TRBJ2-3; D unclear. Trimming took 1 base from V and 6 from J, leaving 8 bases between them. Germline V gene data show CDR1 as SNHLY and CDR2 as FYNNEI. The length of the CDR3 is 13 residues. The CDR3: CASSEVGFDTQYF. Here the CDR3 DNA reads TGTGCCAGCAGTGAAGTGGGGTTTGATACGCAGTATTTT.

This clone was recorded a few times. This chain uses TRBV29-1 with TRBJ2-7, with D perhaps TRBD1 or TRBD2 (5 bases each). Germline-derived CDR1 and CDR2 are SQVTM and ANQGSEA. This CDR3 contains 14 residues. The germline V and J ends were trimmed by 7 bases and 2 bases, with 18 bases remaining between them. DNA of the CDR3: TGCAGCGCTCTCCGGGACCCCAACACCTACGAGCAGTACTTC. Residues: CSALRDPNTYEQYF.

The V call is TRBV7-2, the J call TRBJ2-3; TRBD2 aligns across 12 bases. This CDR3 is built from 18 residues. Germline-derived CDR1 and CDR2 are SGHTA and FQGNSA. The V and J ends lost 0 bases and 7 bases, in that order; junction bases with no gene match: 11. DNA for the CDR3: TGTGCCAGCAGCTTAGCTCGACTAGCGGGGGCCTTCACGAATACGCAGTATTTT. It codes for CASSLARLAGAFTNTQYF.

The chain employs TRBV5-1 and TRBJ2-3; D may be TRBD1 (5 bases). Germline CDR1 and CDR2: SGHRS and YFSETQ. V was trimmed by 0 bases and J by 5 bases, leaving 13 bases between them. CDR3 size: 15 residues. The CDR3 sequence is CASSLVQVGGDTQYF. CDR3 DNA sequence: TGCGCCAGCAGCTTGGTACAGGTCGGTGGAGATACGCAGTATTTT.